This TCR beta chain was observed in a study of T cells in Graves' hyperthyroidism and ophthalmopathy. Germline V gives CDR1 KGHDR, CDR2 SFDVKD. The V end was cut by 4 bases, the J end by 2 bases, with 11 bases between. This CDR3 spans 15 amino acids. Study conclusions and caveats: A 13 V-J model separated ophthalmopathy from stable hyperthyroidism.

Regarding this clonotype: Its cognate antigen is unknown.

It was RNA transcripts that yielded the amplified TCR beta CDR3 regions. First-round RT-PCR of the TCR CDR3 relied on the HTBI primer set. From the multiplex PCR reads, TCRdb called clonotypes with MiXCR, one entry per CDR3 protein. In the table there are 500,000 to 750,000 distinct CDR3 sequences, more than 45% of which are singletons. Criteria for exclusion of patients were uncontrolled infection, other autoimmune disease, pregnancy or lactation. The origin of this receptor is a woman aged 18-29 years with Graves' hyperthyroidism. The gene calls are TRBV24-1 and TRBJ2-1, with a tentative D call TRBD2 (5 bases). Sequencing used peripheral blood or thyroid tissue (not recorded which). CDR3 residues: CATSEERSPYNEQFF. The DNA of the CDR3 is TGTGCCACCAGTGAAGAGCGGAGTCCCTACAATGAGCAGTTCTTC.